These T cell receptor beta chains were read from a single sample in a study of shared clonotypes between healthy human individuals. Some clones are missing from TCRdb's copy, which holds only in-frame ones; the method was immunoSEQ multiplex PCR. Of about 2 million clones listed, about 95% are singletons. The material sequenced was naive CD8+ T cells sorted from blood. The receptors shown here come from a man between 18 and 35 years old in good health. The CDR3 runs from the conserved cysteine through the conserved F or W. D genes are given only for firm matches. The size of a clone is reported for some rows only, either as once, few or many, or as a class for expanded clones.

D gene	V gene	J gene	clone size	CDR3 DNA	CDR3 protein
.	TRBV30	TRBJ2-6	.	TGTGCCTGGAGCGAGAGAAGCTCTGGGGCCAACGTCCTGACTTTC	CAWSERSSGANVLTF
TRBD2	TRBV6-5	TRBJ2-3	.	TGTGCCAGCAGTTCCGGGACTAGCGGAGATACGCAGTATTTT	CASSSGTSGDTQYF
.	TRBV23-1	TRBJ2-7	once	TGCGCCAGCAGTCATGATCTATATGGGACGGCTCCCTACGAGCAGTACTTC	CASSHDLYGTAPYEQYF
.	TRBV7-2	TRBJ2-7	.	TGTGCCAGCAGCCCTCGGGAGTCCTACGAGCAGTACTTC	CASSPRESYEQYF
.	TRBV11-2	TRBJ2-7	.	TGTGCCAGCAGCTTGGTCGGGAGCTCCTACGAGCAGTACTTC	CASSLVGSSYEQYF
TRBD1	TRBV10-3	TRBJ1-1	.	TGTGCCATCAGTGACCCACAGGGGGCGCGGGACACTGAAGCTTTCTTT	CAISDPQGARDTEAFF
TRBD2	TRBV27	TRBJ2-1	.	TGTGCCAGCAGCTTGACTAGCGGGGAATACGATGAGCAGTTCTTC	CASSLTSGEYDEQFF
TRBD2	TRBV11-2	TRBJ2-3	.	TGTGCCAGCAGCTTAGTGGGGGGGGGCACAGATACGCAGTATTTT	CASSLVGGGTDTQYF
.	TRBV5-4	TRBJ1-2	few	TGTGCCAGCAGCTTTGGGGAAACTAACTATGGCTACACCTTC	CASSFGETNYGYTF
TRBD2	TRBV13	TRBJ2-7	.	TGTGCCAGCAGCTTTACCGGGACTAGCGAAAACGAGCAGTACTTC	CASSFTGTSENEQYF
TRBD1	TRBV6-5	TRBJ2-7	.	TGTGCCAGCAGGCAGACAGGGGAGGCCTGGTACGAGCAGTACTTC	CASRQTGEAWYEQYF
TRBD2	TRBV5-4	TRBJ2-3	once	TGTGCCAGCAGCTTAGCGGGAGAGGAGGCAGATACGCAGTATTTT	CASSLAGEEADTQYF
.	TRBV28	TRBJ2-6	once	TGTGCCAGCAGTCCTCACCAGGCTCTCCGCTCTGGGGCCAACGTCCTGACTTTC	CASSPHQALRSGANVLTF
.	TRBV11-2	TRBJ2-3	.	TGTGCCAGCAGCTTAGATATGGGGAGCACAGATACGCAGTATTTT	CASSLDMGSTDTQYF
TRBD1	TRBV19	TRBJ1-1	.	TGTGCCAGTAGCATTGCCGACAGGGGGACTGAAGCTTTCTTT	CASSIADRGTEAFF
TRBD1	TRBV5-8	TRBJ2-2	once	TGTGCCAGCAGCTTGAGCCCGGGACAGGGGGCCCCCGGGGAGCTGTTTTTT	CASSLSPGQGAPGELFF
TRBD1	TRBV27	TRBJ2-7	once	TGTGCCAGCAGTACCTATACCCAGGGGGCCTTCTACGAGCAGTACTTC	CASSTYTQGAFYEQYF
TRBD1	TRBV6-5	TRBJ2-5	.	TGTGCCAGCAGTTACCAACCGAGGGACAGCCTAGAGACCCAGTACTTC	CASSYQPRDSLETQYF
TRBD1	TRBV7-8	TRBJ1-2	.	TGTGCCAGCAGCGACCCCCAAGGGGCAGGGGGCGCTTATGGCTACACCTTC	CASSDPQGAGGAYGYTF
.	TRBV7-9	TRBJ2-7	.	TGTGCCAGCAGCTTAGCGTCAAGCTACGAGCAGTACTTC	CASSLASSYEQYF
.	TRBV21-1	TRBJ1-2	.	TGTGCCAGCAGCAAATCCGCTGGCTACACCTTC	CASSKSAGYTF
.	TRBV6-5	TRBJ1-5	.	TGTGCCAGCAGTTACTCAGGGGAGAGCAATCAGCCCCAGCATTTT	CASSYSGESNQPQHF
.	TRBV4-2	TRBJ2-1	.	TGTGCCAGCAGCCAAGGAGAGGAAGGATACAATGAGCAGTTCTTC	CASSQGEEGYNEQFF
.	TRBV6-5	TRBJ1-6	.	TGTGCCAGCAGTCAACCGACCTCCTATAATTCACCCCTCCACTTT	CASSQPTSYNSPLHF
.	TRBV7-9	TRBJ2-2	.	TGTGCCAGCAGTGCCAAGACAGAGAACACCGGGGAGCTGTTTTTT	CASSAKTENTGELFF
TRBD2	TRBV6-1	TRBJ2-7	few	TGTGCCAGCAGTGAGGGACTAGCGGGAGACTACGAGCAGTACTTC	CASSEGLAGDYEQYF
.	TRBV5-1	TRBJ2-7	.	TGCGCCAGCAGCCCATCCGCCGGGACAAGCTCCTACGAGCAGTACTTC	CASSPSAGTSSYEQYF
.	TRBV11-2	TRBJ2-7	.	TGTGCCAGCAGCTTTGGATTGGACAGCTCCTACGAGCAGTACTTC	CASSFGLDSSYEQYF